Listed below are T cell receptor beta chains from one sample, sequenced in a study of identical twins. MiXCR was run by TCRdb on the 5' RACE reads, yielding one entry per CDR3 protein. Of roughly 570,000 distinct CDR3 sequences in the sample, 9.6% are singletons; the top ten hold 3%. The data also belong to a second study, concerning yellow fever vaccine responses in identical twins.

Sequencing used PBMCs. The receptor source for this set is a woman under 30 in good health. Each CDR3 is given with its conserved first and last residue. D genes are given only for firm matches. Clone size is shown for a subset of rows, as once, few, many or a class of expanded clone.

clone size	D gene	V gene	J gene	CDR3 protein	CDR3 DNA
few	NA	TRBV15	TRBJ2-2	CATSRDTGQPTGELFF	TGTGCCACCAGCAGAGATACAGGACAGCCAACCGGGGAGCTGTTTTTT
many	NA	TRBV20-1	TRBJ1-5	CSARTGGGPQHF	TGCAGTGCCCGGACGGGAGGGGGACCCCAGCATTTT
NA	TRBD2	TRBV29-1	TRBJ2-7	CSTNSGAGTEQYF	TGCAGCACGAATAGCGGGGCAGGCACTGAGCAGTACTTC
NA	TRBD2	TRBV7-2	TRBJ2-7	CASSIQSSGGTYEQYF	TGTGCCAGCAGCATTCAATCTAGCGGGGGGACCTACGAGCAGTACTTC
NA	NA	TRBV25-1	TRBJ2-2	CATRADTGELFF	TGTGCCACGCGGGCAGACACCGGGGAGCTGTTTTTT
NA	TRBD2	TRBV28	TRBJ2-2	CASRATSRNTGELFF	TGTGCCAGCAGAGCGACTAGCAGAAACACCGGGGAGCTGTTTTTT
many	NA	TRBV20-1	TRBJ1-5	CSALDSNQPQHF	TGCAGTGCCCTGGACAGCAATCAGCCCCAGCATTTT
NA	TRBD2	TRBV6-5	TRBJ2-1	CASSYISGTGYNEQFF	TGTGCCAGCAGTTATATTAGCGGGACTGGGTACAATGAGCAGTTCTTC
few	TRBD2	TRBV12-3/TRBV12-4	TRBJ2-1	CASSKLAGDLGEQFF	TGTGCCAGCAGTAAACTAGCGGGAGATCTCGGTGAGCAGTTCTTC
many	NA	TRBV7-9	TRBJ2-7	CASSLAGQAYEQYF	TGTGCCAGCAGCCTAGCTGGACAAGCCTACGAGCAGTACTTC
many	NA	TRBV3-1	TRBJ1-5	CASSQDGGGNQPQHF	TGCGCCAGCAGCCAAGATGGTGGGGGAAATCAGCCCCAGCATTTT
few	NA	TRBV5-1	TRBJ1-6	CASSFTTTGPGSPLHF	TGCGCCAGCAGCTTCACCACGACAGGACCGGGGTCACCCCTCCACTTT
many	TRBD2	TRBV7-2	TRBJ2-1	CASSLGLPAGGQNEQFF	TGTGCCAGCAGCTTAGGTTTGCCAGCGGGGGGGCAAAATGAGCAGTTCTTC
few	NA	TRBV28	TRBJ2-1	CASSMGATYNEQFF	TGTGCCAGCAGTATGGGCGCCACCTACAATGAGCAGTTCTTC
few	NA	TRBV6-1	TRBJ1-4	CASSPLQVSNEKLFF	TGTGCCAGCAGTCCCCTACAGGTCTCTAATGAAAAACTGTTTTTT
few	TRBD1	TRBV6-1	TRBJ2-7	CASRAPGDRVSEQYF	TGTGCCAGCAGAGCCCCCGGGGACAGGGTGAGCGAGCAGTACTTC
NA	NA	TRBV20-1	TRBJ2-3	CSASGRSTDTQYF	TGCAGTGCTAGCGGGAGAAGCACAGATACGCAGTATTTT
NA	TRBD2	TRBV2	TRBJ2-5	CASMRGGETQYF	TGTGCCAGCATGCGGGGAGGGGAGACCCAGTACTTC
NA	NA	TRBV20-1	TRBJ2-5	CSAGLGGGETQYF	TGCAGTGCTGGACTGGGGGGCGGAGAGACCCAGTACTTC
NA	NA	TRBV28	TRBJ1-1	CASRPTSGNTEAFF	TGTGCCAGCAGACCCACAAGTGGGAACACTGAAGCTTTCTTT
NA	TRBD2	TRBV2	TRBJ2-1	CASSGTDTAGGPSVESYNEQFF	TGTGCCAGCAGTGGAACCGACACGGCGGGGGGGCCATCTGTGGAATCCTACAATGAGCAGTTCTTC
few	TRBD1	TRBV19	TRBJ2-5	CASSTTGTGGRKTQYF	TGTGCCAGTAGTACCACCGGGACAGGGGGCAGGAAGACCCAGTACTTC
NA	NA	TRBV7-9	TRBJ2-2	CASSSNGHYYTGELFF	TGTGCCAGCAGCTCAAATGGGCACTATTACACCGGGGAGCTGTTTTTT
NA	TRBD1	TRBV6-2/TRBV6-3	TRBJ2-5	CASSPRQGAKETQYF	TGTGCCAGCAGCCCACGACAGGGGGCGAAAGAGACCCAGTACTTC
few	TRBD2	TRBV3-1	TRBJ2-7	CASSQVGTTFYEQYF	TGTGCCAGCAGCCAAGTGGGGACTACCTTCTACGAGCAGTACTTC
few	TRBD2	TRBV11-2	TRBJ2-3	CASSLEVGLAGSSTDTQYF	TGTGCCAGCAGCTTAGAAGTGGGCTTAGCGGGTTCTAGCACAGATACGCAGTATTTT
many	TRBD1	TRBV6-5	TRBJ1-3	CASSYRISTGPSGNTIYF	TGTGCCAGCAGTTACAGGATTTCGACAGGGCCCTCTGGAAACACCATATATTTT
few	TRBD1	TRBV10-3	TRBJ2-2	CAVLSGTGSNTGELFF	TGTGCCGTCTTATCCGGGACAGGGTCGAACACCGGGGAGCTGTTTTTT
NA	NA	TRBV6-1	TRBJ1-5	CASSEAPGDYVEPQHF	TGTGCCAGCAGTGAAGCGCCGGGAGATTATGTGGAGCCCCAGCATTTT
NA	TRBD2	TRBV3-1	TRBJ2-3	CASSQLWRGGTDTQYF	TGTGCCAGCAGCCAATTATGGCGGGGGGGCACAGATACGCAGTATTTT
few	NA	TRBV7-2	TRBJ2-7	CASSLVQNAFWEQYF	TGTGCCAGCAGCTTAGTCCAAAATGCCTTTTGGGAGCAGTACTTC
NA	TRBD2	TRBV24-1	TRBJ2-1	CATSVGGGSSYNEQFF	TGTGCCACCAGTGTCGGTGGCGGGAGCTCCTACAATGAGCAGTTCTTC
few	TRBD1	TRBV19	TRBJ2-5	CASSFLTGQQETQYF	TGTGCCAGTAGTTTCCTGACAGGGCAACAAGAGACCCAGTACTTC
NA	NA	TRBV11-1	TRBJ2-7	CASSQHRDFFQFNYEQYF	TGTGCCAGCAGCCAACACCGGGACTTCTTCCAATTCAACTACGAGCAGTACTTC
few	TRBD1	TRBV15	TRBJ2-3	CATSRDFGTGEADTQYF	TGTGCCACCAGCAGAGATTTTGGGACAGGGGAGGCAGATACGCAGTATTTT
few	NA	TRBV10-2	TRBJ1-4	CASSRAEKLFF	TGCGCCAGCAGTAGGGCTGAAAAACTGTTTTTT
NA	NA	TRBV6-5	TRBJ2-2	CASSYEGPVSRELFF	TGTGCCAGCAGTTACGAGGGTCCGGTTAGTCGGGAGCTGTTTTTT
NA	TRBD2	TRBV9	TRBJ2-2	CASSGTSGRLVGELFF	TGTGCCAGCAGCGGGACTAGCGGGAGGCTCGTCGGGGAGCTGTTTTTT
many	TRBD2	TRBV7-9	TRBJ2-1	CASRHMVLAGVNEQFF	TGTGCCAGCAGGCATATGGTACTAGCGGGAGTCAATGAGCAGTTCTTC
few	NA	TRBV18	TRBJ2-7	CASSPLRLDNSYEQYF	TGTGCCAGCTCACCACTTAGACTAGATAACTCCTACGAGCAGTACTTC
few	NA	TRBV29-1	TRBJ1-2	CSVDSTATSRGYGYTF	TGCAGCGTTGATAGTACGGCGACCTCTAGGGGCTATGGCTACACCTTC
many	TRBD1	TRBV7-8	TRBJ2-3	CASSPRQGGTDTQYF	TGTGCCAGCAGCCCCAGACAGGGGGGCACAGATACGCAGTATTTT
NA	TRBD2	TRBV6-5	TRBJ2-7	CASSYSSGTSGGYEQYF	TGTGCCAGCAGTTACTCTTCCGGGACTAGCGGGGGGTACGAGCAGTACTTC
NA	NA	TRBV19	TRBJ2-2	CASSIARATGGELFF	TGTGCCAGTAGTATAGCTCGGGCAACCGGCGGGGAGCTGTTTTTT
NA	NA	TRBV7-9	TRBJ2-1	CASSFSVLYNEQFF	TGTGCCAGCAGCTTCTCAGTCCTCTACAATGAGCAGTTCTTC
many	TRBD2	TRBV15	TRBJ2-7	CATKAGGGYEQYF	TGTGCCACCAAGGCCGGGGGGGGATACGAGCAGTACTTC
NA	TRBD1	TRBV30	TRBJ2-7	CAWSRGQPSYEQYF	TGTGCCTGGAGTAGGGGACAGCCATCCTACGAGCAGTACTTC
few	NA	TRBV28	TRBJ2-7	CASKNPAREQYF	TGTGCCAGCAAAAACCCAGCTCGGGAGCAGTACTTC
few	NA	TRBV19	TRBJ1-1	CASSDSGTVNTEAFF	TGTGCCAGTAGTGACTCCGGGACGGTGAACACTGAAGCTTTCTTT
few	TRBD1	TRBV14	TRBJ2-1	CASSVTGGASGNEQFF	TGTGCCAGCAGCGTAACAGGGGGCGCATCGGGCAATGAGCAGTTCTTC